The source of this TCR beta chain is a study of blood T cell repertoires in COVID-19. Overall study context: In each case, the material was cDNA or gDNA derived from T cells, B-cell-depleted T cells, or PBMCs.

CDR3 length: 14 amino acids. Per the germline V gene, CDR1 is SGHAT and CDR2 is FQNNGV. Trimming took 3 bases from V and 2 from J, leaving 8 bases between them. Profiled with immunoSEQ multiplex PCR; TCRdb holds only in-frame clones, not every one. The sample has fewer than 250,000 clones, 70% to 90% seen once. The gene calls are TRBV11-2 and TRBJ2-1; no clear D gene. The origin of this receptor is a woman in her sixties with active or convalescent COVID-19. Sequencing was performed on peripheral blood. The CDR3 DNA is TGTGCCAGCAGCTTCTCGCGGACCTACAATGAGCAGTTCTTC. Protein: CASSFSRTYNEQFF.